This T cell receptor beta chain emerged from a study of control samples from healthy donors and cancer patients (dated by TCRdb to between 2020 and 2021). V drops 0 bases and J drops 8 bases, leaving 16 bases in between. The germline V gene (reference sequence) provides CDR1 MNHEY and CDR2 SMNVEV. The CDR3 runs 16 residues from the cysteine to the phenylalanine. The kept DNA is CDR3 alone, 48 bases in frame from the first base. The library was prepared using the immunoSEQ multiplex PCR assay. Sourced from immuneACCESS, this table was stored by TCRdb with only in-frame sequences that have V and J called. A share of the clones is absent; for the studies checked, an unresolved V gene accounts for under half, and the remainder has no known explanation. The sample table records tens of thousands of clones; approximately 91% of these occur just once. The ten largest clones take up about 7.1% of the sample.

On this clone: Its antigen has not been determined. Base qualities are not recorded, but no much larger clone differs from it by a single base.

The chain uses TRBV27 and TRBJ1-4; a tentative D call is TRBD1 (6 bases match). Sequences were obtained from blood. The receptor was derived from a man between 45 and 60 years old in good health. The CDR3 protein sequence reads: CASSLSMARGEEKLFF. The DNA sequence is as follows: TGTGCCAGCAGTTTATCGATGGCCAGGGGAGAGGAAAAACTGTTTTTT.